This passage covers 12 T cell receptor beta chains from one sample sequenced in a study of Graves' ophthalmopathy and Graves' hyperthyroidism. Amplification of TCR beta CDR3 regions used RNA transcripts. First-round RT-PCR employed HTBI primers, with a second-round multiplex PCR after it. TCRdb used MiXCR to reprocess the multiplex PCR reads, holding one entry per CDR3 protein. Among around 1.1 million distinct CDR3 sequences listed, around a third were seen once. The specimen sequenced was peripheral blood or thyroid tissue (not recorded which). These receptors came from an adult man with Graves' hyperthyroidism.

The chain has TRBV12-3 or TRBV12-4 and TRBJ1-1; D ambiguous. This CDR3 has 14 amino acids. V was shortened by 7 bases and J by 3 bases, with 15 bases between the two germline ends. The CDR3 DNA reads TGTGCCAGCACCCCCGGAAAAATGGACACTGAAGCTTTCTTT. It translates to CASTPGKMDTEAFF.

CDR3: CASRTGVGGYTF. The CDR3 coding sequence is TGTGCCAGCAGGACAGGGGTTGGTGGCTACACCTTC. The chain couples TRBV28 to TRBJ1-2; 8 bases map to TRBD1. The CDR3 totals 12 residues. Germline lookup yields CDR1 MDHEN and CDR2 SYDVKM. V shed 6 bases, J shed 7 bases, and the junction held 4 bases outside the gene matches.

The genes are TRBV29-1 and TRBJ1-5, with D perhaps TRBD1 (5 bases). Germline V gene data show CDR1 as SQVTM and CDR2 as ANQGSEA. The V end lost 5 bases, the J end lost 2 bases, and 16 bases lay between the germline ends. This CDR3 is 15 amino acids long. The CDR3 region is CSVKGRGLGNQPQHF. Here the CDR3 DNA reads TGCAGCGTTAAAGGGAGGGGTTTGGGCAATCAGCCCCAGCATTTT. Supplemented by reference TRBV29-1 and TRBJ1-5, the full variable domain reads SAVISQKPSRDICQRGTSLTIQCQVDSQVTMMFWYRQQPGQSLTLIATANQGSEATYESGFVIDKFPISRPNLTFSTLTVSNMSPEDSSIYLCSVKGRGLGNQPQHFGDGTRLSIL.

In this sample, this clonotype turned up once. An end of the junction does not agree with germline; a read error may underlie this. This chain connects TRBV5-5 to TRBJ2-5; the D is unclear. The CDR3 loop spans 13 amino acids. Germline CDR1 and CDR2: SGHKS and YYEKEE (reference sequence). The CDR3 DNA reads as TGTGCCAGCAGCTTGTTAGCAGGAGAGACCCAGTGCTTC. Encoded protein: CASSLLAGETQCF.

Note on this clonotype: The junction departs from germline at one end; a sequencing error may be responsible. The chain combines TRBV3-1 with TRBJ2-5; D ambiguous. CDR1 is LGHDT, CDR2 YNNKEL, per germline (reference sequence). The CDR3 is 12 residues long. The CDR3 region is CVSSQVGETQYF. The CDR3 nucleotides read TGTGTCAGCAGCCAAGTTGGTGAGACCCAGTACTTC.

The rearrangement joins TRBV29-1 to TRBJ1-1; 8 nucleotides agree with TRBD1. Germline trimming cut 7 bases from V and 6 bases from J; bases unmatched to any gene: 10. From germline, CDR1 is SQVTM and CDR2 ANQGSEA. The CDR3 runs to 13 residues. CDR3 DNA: TGCAGCGCGATGACCGGGGGACAGGCTGAAGCTTTCTTT. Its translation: CSAMTGGQAEAFF. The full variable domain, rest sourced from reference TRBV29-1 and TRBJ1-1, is SAVISQKPSRDICQRGTSLTIQCQVDSQVTMMFWYRQQPGQSLTLIATANQGSEATYESGFVIDKFPISRPNLTFSTLTVSNMSPEDSSIYLCSAMTGGQAEAFFGQGTRLTVV.

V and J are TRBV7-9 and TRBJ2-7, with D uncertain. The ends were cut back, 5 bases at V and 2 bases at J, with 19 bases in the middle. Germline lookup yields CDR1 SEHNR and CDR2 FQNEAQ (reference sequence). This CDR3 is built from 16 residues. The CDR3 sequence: CASSHQSEGKTYEQYF. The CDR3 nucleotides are TGTGCCAGCAGCCACCAGAGCGAAGGGAAAACCTACGAGCAGTACTTC.

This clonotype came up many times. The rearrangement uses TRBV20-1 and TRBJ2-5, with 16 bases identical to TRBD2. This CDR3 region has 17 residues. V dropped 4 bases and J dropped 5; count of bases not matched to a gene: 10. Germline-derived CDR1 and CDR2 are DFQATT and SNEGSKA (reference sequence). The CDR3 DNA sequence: TGCAGTGCTACCACGGGACTAGCGGGAGGGCCCGGGGAGACCCAGTACTTC. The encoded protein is CSATTGLAGGPGETQYF.

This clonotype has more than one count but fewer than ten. CDR3 amino acids: CASSSRVVTDTQYF. Written as DNA, the CDR3 is TGTGCCAGCAGCTCCAGGGTGGTGACAGATACGCAGTATTTT. V usage is TRBV11-2 and J usage is TRBJ2-3; a possible D gene is TRBD1 (5 bases). Trimming removed 4 bases at V and 3 bases at J, with 11 bases between. Germline V gene data show CDR1 as SGHAT and CDR2 as FQNNGV. The length of the CDR3 is 14 residues.

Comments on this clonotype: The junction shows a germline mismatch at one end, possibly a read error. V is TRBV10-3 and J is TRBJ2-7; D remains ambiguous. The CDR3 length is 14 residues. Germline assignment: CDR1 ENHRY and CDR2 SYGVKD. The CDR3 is CASSSPAPLYEQYF. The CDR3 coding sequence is TGTGCCAGCAGTTCCCCTGCCCCCCTCTACGAGCAGTACTTC.

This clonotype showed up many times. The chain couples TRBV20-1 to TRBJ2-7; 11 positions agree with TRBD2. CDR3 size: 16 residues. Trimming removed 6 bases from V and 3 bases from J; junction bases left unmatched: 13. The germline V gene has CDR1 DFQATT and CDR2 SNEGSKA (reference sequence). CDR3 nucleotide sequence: TGCAGTGCCGTCTCCCCAACCGGGACTAGCGGCTACGAGCAGTACTTC. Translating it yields CSAVSPTGTSGYEQYF.

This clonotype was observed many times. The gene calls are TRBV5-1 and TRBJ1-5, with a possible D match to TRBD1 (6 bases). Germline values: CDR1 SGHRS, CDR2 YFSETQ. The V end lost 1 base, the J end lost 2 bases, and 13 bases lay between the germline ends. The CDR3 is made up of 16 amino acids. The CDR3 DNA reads TGCGCCAGCAGCTTGACAGGGTTGTTTCGCAATCAGCCCCAGCATTTT. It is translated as CASSLTGLFRNQPQHF.